Listed below are T cell receptor beta chains from one sample, sequenced in a study of CD8 T cells in ankylosing spondylitis. TCRdb passed the 5' RACE reads through MiXCR, listing each CDR3 protein once. Among 130,000 to 150,000 distinct CDR3 sequences listed, 7% to 9% were seen once. The sequenced material came from synovial fluid, either unsorted or a sorted T cell fraction (not recorded which). The receptors were sampled from a male donor with ankylosing spondylitis. Each CDR3 is given with its conserved first and last residue. D genes are given only for firm matches. Clone size is not always given. Where it is, it says once, few, many or a class for expanded clones.

J: TRBJ1-3
size: few
V: TRBV5-1
length: 17
D: TRBD1
DNA: TGCGCCAGCAGCTTGGAGAGTGGGGACAGGGGAAGAAACACCATATATTTT
CDR3: CASSLESGDRGRNTIYF

J: TRBJ1-1
size: .
V: TRBV6-1
length: 14
D: .
DNA: TGTGCCAGCTTCGAGCCCCGAAAGAACACTGAAGCTTTCTTT
CDR3: CASFEPRKNTEAFF

J: TRBJ2-3
size: .
V: TRBV7-9
length: 14
D: TRBD1
DNA: TGTGCCAGCAGCTCGACCGGGGCGACAGGGCTTGTCGGTTTT
CDR3: CASSSTGATGLVGF

J: TRBJ1-5
size: few
V: TRBV6-2/TRBV6-3
length: 14
D: .
DNA: TGTGCCAGCAGTCCAGCTCGGGCAGGGGTCGCCCAGCATTTT
CDR3: CASSPARAGVAQHF

J: TRBJ1-5
size: many
V: TRBV6-2/TRBV6-3
length: 15
D: TRBD1
DNA: TGTGCCAGCAGCATCGAGGGACAGGCAAATCAGCCCCAGCATTTT
CDR3: CASSIEGQANQPQHF

J: TRBJ2-1
size: many
V: TRBV20-1
length: 10
D: .
DNA: TGCAGTGCTATAAAAAGTGAGCAGTTCTTC
CDR3: CSAIKSEQFF

J: TRBJ2-1
size: few
V: TRBV11-2
length: 15
D: .
DNA: TGTGCCAGCAGCTTAGGTTTGGTGAGAATCAATGAGCAGTTCTTC
CDR3: CASSLGLVRINEQFF

J: TRBJ2-2
size: .
V: TRBV19
length: 14
D: .
DNA: TGTGCCAGTAGTGAGGGACCCTACACCGGGGAGCTGTTTTTT
CDR3: CASSEGPYTGELFF

J: TRBJ2-5
size: many
V: TRBV20-1
length: 15
D: TRBD2
DNA: TGCAGTGCAGGACCGGGACTAGGTTTCCAAGAGACCCAGTACTTC
CDR3: CSAGPGLGFQETQYF

J: TRBJ2-3
size: .
V: TRBV20-1
length: 21
D: TRBD2
DNA: TGCAGTGCAGGTCGCCCGGGGGGGAGAGCGGGCTATCCGTTCGGCACAGATACGCAGTATTTT
CDR3: CSAGRPGGRAGYPFGTDTQYF

J: TRBJ2-7
size: many
V: TRBV3-1
length: 15
D: .
DNA: TGTGCCAGCAGCCGGGCTAGGGCATCTACCTACGAGCAGTACTTC
CDR3: CASSRARASTYEQYF

J: TRBJ2-5
size: few
V: TRBV20-1
length: 15
D: .
DNA: TGCAGTGCTAGAGGCTTTCGGCGGGCGGGGGAGACCCAGTACTTC
CDR3: CSARGFRRAGETQYF

J: TRBJ2-5
size: few
V: TRBV29-1
length: 14
D: TRBD1
DNA: TGCAGCGTGAAAGACAGGGGCGATCAAGAGACCCAGTACTTC
CDR3: CSVKDRGDQETQYF

J: TRBJ2-1
size: .
V: TRBV10-3
length: 14
D: .
DNA: TGTGCCATCGGCTCGTCCCGGAGTAGCGATGAGCAGTTCTTC
CDR3: CAIGSSRSSDEQFF

J: TRBJ1-1
size: many
V: TRBV20-1
length: 13
D: TRBD1
DNA: TGCAGTGCTAGAGCTCACCTGGGACAGGAAGCTTTCTTT
CDR3: CSARAHLGQEAFF